What follows are 10 T cell receptor beta chains derived from one specimen sequenced in a study of STAT3 mutations in large granular lymphocyte leukemia. Clones were sequenced by immunoSEQ multiplex PCR, and TCRdb holds only the in-frame ones, with some missing. The table lists 35,000 to 50,000 clones, around 80% of them singletons. Study-wide points: Every T-LGLL patient had at least one immunodominant TCRbeta clonotype.

No antigens are known for them. Sequencing was carried out using PBMCs. All receptors come from a human donor with T large granular lymphocyte leukemia. Some clones in this sample may be carry-over from other donors' samples.

This chain connects TRBV30 to TRBJ1-5, with D hard to call. V was pared by 2 bases and J by 5 bases, with 7 bases between. This CDR3 contains 12 residues. Germline CDR1 and CDR2: GTSNPN and SVGIG (reference sequence). CDR3 nucleotide sequence: TGTGCCTGGAGTCTCCGGCATCAGCCCCAGCATTTT. Protein: CAWSLRHQPQHF.

The rearrangement joins TRBV28 to TRBJ1-1; TRBD1 matches 8 bases. The J segment lost 1 base and the V segment lost 2 bases, leaving 0 bases of the junction unmatched. The germline V gene encodes CDR1 MDHEN and CDR2 SYDVKM. There are 14 residues in the CDR3. The CDR3 loop reads CASSLGTGNTEAFF. In DNA form, the CDR3 reads TGTGCCAGCAGTTTAGGGACAGGGAACACTGAAGCTTTCTTT.

The chain has TRBV7-2 and TRBJ1-5, with D uncertain. Germline V lookup: CDR1 SGHTA, CDR2 FQGNSA. V was shortened by 3 bases and J by 2 bases, with 20 bases between the two germline ends. This CDR3 region has 18 residues. CDR3 in DNA: TGTGCCAGCAGCTTCCATCCGGGTAGACGGTTCGGCAATCAGCCCCAGCATTTT. Protein sequence: CASSFHPGRRFGNQPQHF.

This clone was detected only a few times. The rearrangement links TRBV27 to TRBJ1-5; D is ambiguous. This CDR3 comprises 15 residues. The germline gives CDR1 MNHEY, CDR2 SMNVEV (reference sequence). With 0 bases removed from V and 4 bases from J, the gap between germline ends came to 10 bases. Written as DNA, the CDR3 is TGTGCCAGCAGTTTATCGGGAGGGTGGAATCAGCCCCAGCATTTT. Its protein product is CASSLSGGWNQPQHF.

This chain connects TRBV27 to TRBJ2-3, with 10 bases matching TRBD2. This CDR3 contains 15 residues. The germline V gene encodes CDR1 MNHEY and CDR2 SMNVEV (reference sequence). J was trimmed by 6 bases and V by 8 bases; bases with no gene match: 11. CDR3 protein: CASGVAGGPSDTQYF. Here the CDR3 DNA reads TGTGCCAGCGGGGTAGCGGGGGGCCCGTCTGATACGCAGTATTTT.

V is TRBV19 and J is TRBJ2-2; D unclear. Germline V lookup: CDR1 LNHDA, CDR2 SQIVND (reference sequence). Trimming stripped 7 bases from V and 1 base from J, with 10 bases between. The CDR3 is made up of 14 amino acids. CDR3 protein: CASNRNLNTGELFF. CDR3 DNA: TGTGCCAGTAATAGGAACCTGAACACCGGGGAGCTGTTTTTT.

This clone is deemed medium-sized. The chain carries TRBV10-3 and TRBJ1-2; D may be TRBD1 (5 bases). There are 12 residues in the CDR3. The V end was cut by 2 bases, the J end by 6 bases, with 7 bases between. CDR1 ENHRY and CDR2 SYGVKD come from the germline V gene. CDR3 amino acids: CAISEGGNGYTF. The DNA for the CDR3 is TGTGCCATCAGTGAGGGGGGTAATGGCTACACCTTC.

CDR3: CASSSTPHGYTF. The CDR3 DNA is TGTGCCAGCAGCAGTACTCCTCATGGCTACACCTTC. The gene calls are TRBV7-9 and TRBJ1-2; D call uncertain. The CDR3 contains 12 residues. Germline assignment: CDR1 SEHNR and CDR2 FQNEAQ (reference sequence). V shed 5 bases and J shed 6 bases, with 10 bases lying between them.

The count of this clone is one. One end of the junction does not line up with germline, which may come from a read error. This sample also contains other DNA sequences that code for the same CDR3. The V gene is TRBV5-1, the J gene TRBJ2-6, with D possibly matching TRBD1 (5 bases). Germline loops: CDR1 SGHRS, CDR2 YFSETQ. There are 15 residues in the CDR3. CDR3 loop: CASSRDTSGANVLTF. The CDR3 DNA reads as TGCGCCAGCAGCCGAGACACCTCTGGGGCCAACGTCCTAACTTTC.

This clone appeared once. The chain couples TRBV5-8 to TRBJ2-4; TRBD1 matches at 7 bases. V lost 4 bases to trimming and J lost 8 bases; unmatched junction nucleotides: 9. This CDR3 has 14 residues. Germline V CDR1 and CDR2: SGHTS, YDEGEE. The CDR3 region is CASSPDLGTDIQYF. The CDR3 coding sequence is TGTGCCAGCAGCCCCGACTTGGGGACAGACATTCAGTACTTC. The complete variable domain, with remaining parts taken from reference TRBV5-8 and TRBJ2-4, reads EAGVTQSPTHLIKTRGQQATLRCSPISGHTSVYWYQQALGLGLQFLLWYDEGEERNRGNFPPRFSGRQFPNYSSELNVNALELEDSALYLCASSPDLGTDIQYFGAGTRLSVL.